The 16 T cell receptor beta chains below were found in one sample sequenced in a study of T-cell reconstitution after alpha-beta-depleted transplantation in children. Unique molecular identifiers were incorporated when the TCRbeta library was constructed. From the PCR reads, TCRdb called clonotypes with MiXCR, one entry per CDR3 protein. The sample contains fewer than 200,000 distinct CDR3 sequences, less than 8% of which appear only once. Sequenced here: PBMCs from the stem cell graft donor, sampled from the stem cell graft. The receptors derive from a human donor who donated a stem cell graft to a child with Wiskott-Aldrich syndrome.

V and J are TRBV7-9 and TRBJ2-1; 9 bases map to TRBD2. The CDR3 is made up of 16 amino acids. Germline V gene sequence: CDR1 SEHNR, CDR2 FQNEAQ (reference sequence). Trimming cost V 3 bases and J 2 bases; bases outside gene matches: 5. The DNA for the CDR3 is TGTGCCAGCAGCTTCGGAGCGGGGGGCCCCTACAATGAGCAGTTCTTC. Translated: CASSFGAGGPYNEQFF.

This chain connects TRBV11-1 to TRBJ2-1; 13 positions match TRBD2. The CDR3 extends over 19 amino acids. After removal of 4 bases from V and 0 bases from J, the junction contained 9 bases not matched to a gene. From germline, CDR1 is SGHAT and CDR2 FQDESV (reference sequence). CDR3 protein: CASSSRGLAGNSSYNEQFF. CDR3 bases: TGTGCCAGCAGCTCCCGGGGACTAGCGGGGAATAGCTCCTACAATGAGCAGTTCTTC.

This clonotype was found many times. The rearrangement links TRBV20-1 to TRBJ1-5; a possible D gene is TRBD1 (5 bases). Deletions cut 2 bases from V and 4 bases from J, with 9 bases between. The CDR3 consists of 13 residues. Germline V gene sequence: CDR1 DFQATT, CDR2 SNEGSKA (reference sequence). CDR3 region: CSARPGGNQPQHF. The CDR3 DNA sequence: TGCAGTGCTAGACCCGGGGGGAATCAGCCCCAGCATTTT.

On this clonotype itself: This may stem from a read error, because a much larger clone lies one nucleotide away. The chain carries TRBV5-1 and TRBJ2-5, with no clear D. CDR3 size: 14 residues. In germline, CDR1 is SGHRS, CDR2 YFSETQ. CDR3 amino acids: CSSSLVSVQETQYF. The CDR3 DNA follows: TGCTCCAGCAGCTTGGTCTCAGTCCAAGAGACCCAGTACTTC.

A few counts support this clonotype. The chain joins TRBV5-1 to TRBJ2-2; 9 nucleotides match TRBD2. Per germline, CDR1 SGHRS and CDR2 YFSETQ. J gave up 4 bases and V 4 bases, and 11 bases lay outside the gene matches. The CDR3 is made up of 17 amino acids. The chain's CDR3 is CASSPPGGGVVTGELFF. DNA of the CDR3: TGCGCCAGCAGCCCCCCAGGCGGGGGGGTCGTCACCGGGGAGCTGTTTTTT.

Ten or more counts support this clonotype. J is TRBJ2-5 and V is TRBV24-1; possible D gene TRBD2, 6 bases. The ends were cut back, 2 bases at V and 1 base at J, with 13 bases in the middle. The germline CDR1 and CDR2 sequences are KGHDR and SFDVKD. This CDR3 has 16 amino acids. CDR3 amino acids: CATSDSDGGTQETQYF. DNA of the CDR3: TGTGCCACCAGTGATTCGGACGGCGGGACCCAAGAGACCCAGTACTTC.

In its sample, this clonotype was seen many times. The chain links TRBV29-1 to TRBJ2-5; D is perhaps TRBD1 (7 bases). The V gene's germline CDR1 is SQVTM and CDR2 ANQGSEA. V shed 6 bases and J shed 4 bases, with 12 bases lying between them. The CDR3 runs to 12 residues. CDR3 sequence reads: CSVAEGAETQYF. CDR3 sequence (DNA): TGCAGCGTCGCGGAGGGGGCAGAGACCCAGTACTTC.

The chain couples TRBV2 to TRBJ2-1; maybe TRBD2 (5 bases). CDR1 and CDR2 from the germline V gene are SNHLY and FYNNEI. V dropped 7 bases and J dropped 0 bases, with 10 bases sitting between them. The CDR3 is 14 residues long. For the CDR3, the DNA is TGTGCCAGCACGGACTTGGGCTCCTACAATGAGCAGTTCTTC. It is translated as CASTDLGSYNEQFF.

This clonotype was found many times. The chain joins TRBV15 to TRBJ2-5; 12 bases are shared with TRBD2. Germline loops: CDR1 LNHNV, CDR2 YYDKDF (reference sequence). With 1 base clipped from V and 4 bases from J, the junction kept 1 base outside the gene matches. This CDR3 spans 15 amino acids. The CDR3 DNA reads TGTGCCACCAGCAGAGCACTAGCGGGGGGAGAGACCCAGTACTTC. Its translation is CATSRALAGGETQYF.

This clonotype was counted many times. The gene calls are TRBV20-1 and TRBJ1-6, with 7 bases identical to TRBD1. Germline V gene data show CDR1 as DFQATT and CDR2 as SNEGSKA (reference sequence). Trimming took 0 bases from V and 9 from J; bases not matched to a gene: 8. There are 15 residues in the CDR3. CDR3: CSARDTRQGVSPLHF. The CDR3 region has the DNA TGCAGTGCTAGAGATACTAGACAGGGTGTTTCACCCCTCCACTTT.

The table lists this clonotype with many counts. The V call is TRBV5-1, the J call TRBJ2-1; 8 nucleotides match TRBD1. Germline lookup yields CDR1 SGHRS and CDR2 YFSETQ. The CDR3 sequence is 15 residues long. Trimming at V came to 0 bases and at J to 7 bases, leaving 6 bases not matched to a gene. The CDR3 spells CASSLVGQEKNEQFF. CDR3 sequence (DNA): TGCGCCAGCAGCTTGGTGGGACAGGAAAAGAATGAGCAGTTCTTC.

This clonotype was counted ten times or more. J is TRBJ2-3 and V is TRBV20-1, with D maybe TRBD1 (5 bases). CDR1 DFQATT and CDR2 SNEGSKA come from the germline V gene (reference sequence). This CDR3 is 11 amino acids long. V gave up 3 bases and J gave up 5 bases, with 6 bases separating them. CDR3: CSASQGDTQYF. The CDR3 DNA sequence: TGCAGTGCTAGCCAGGGAGATACGCAGTATTTT.

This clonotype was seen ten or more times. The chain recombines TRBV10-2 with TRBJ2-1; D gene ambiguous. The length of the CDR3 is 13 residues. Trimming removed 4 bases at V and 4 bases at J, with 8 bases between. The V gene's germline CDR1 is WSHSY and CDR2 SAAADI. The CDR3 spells CASSVVQYNEQFF. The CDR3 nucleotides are TGCGCCAGCAGTGTCGTCCAATACAATGAGCAGTTCTTC.

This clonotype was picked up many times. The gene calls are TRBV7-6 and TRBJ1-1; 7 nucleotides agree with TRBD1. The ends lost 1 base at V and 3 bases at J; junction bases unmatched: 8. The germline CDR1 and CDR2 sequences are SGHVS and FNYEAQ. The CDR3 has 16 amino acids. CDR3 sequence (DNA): TGTGCCAGCAGCTTAGTGGCAGGGGGACTGTACACTGAAGCTTTCTTT. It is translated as CASSLVAGGLYTEAFF.

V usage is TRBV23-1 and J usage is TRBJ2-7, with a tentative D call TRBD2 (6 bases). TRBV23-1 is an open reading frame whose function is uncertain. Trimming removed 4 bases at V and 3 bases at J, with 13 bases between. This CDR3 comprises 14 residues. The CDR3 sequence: CASSPLGGGYEQYF. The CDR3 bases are TGCGCCAGCAGTCCCCTTGGGGGAGGCTACGAGCAGTACTTC.

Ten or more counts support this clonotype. This CDR3 is CASSLDGTATDTQYF. The CDR3 coding sequence is TGCGCCAGCAGCTTGGATGGGACTGCCACAGATACGCAGTATTTT. The rearrangement joins TRBV5-1 to TRBJ2-3; tentatively, D is TRBD2 (6 bases). The CDR3 covers 15 residues. The germline CDR1 and CDR2 sequences are SGHRS and YFSETQ. The V end was cut by 0 bases, the J end by 2 bases, with 10 bases between.